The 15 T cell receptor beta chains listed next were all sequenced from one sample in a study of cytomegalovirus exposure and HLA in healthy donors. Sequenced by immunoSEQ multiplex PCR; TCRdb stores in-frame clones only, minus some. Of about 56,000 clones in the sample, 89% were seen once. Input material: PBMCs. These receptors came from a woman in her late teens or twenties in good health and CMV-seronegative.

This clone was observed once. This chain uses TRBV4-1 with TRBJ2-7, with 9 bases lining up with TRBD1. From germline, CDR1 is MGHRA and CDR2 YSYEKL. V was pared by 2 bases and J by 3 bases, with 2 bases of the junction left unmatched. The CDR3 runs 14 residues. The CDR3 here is CASSQRTGDYEQYF. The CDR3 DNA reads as TGCGCCAGCAGCCAAAGGACAGGGGACTACGAGCAGTACTTC.

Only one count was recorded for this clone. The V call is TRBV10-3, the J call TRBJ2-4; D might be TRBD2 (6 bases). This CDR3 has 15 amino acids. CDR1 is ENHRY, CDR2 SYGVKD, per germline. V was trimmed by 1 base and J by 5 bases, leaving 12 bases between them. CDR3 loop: CAISEWRGDQNIQYF. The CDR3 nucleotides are TGTGCCATCAGTGAGTGGAGGGGAGACCAAAACATTCAGTACTTC.

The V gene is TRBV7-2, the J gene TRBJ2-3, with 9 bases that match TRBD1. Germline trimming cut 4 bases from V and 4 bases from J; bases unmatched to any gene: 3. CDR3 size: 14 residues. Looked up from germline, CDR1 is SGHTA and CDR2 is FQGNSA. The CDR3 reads CASSSTGGADTQYF. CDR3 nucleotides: TGTGCCAGCAGCTCAACAGGGGGCGCAGATACGCAGTATTTT.

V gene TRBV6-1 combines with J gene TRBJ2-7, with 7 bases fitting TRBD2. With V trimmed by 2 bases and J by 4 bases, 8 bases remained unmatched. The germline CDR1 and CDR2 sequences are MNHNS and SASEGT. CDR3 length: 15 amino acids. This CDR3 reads CASSEFAGAQYEQYF. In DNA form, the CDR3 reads TGTGCCAGCAGTGAATTCGCGGGAGCACAGTACGAGCAGTACTTC.

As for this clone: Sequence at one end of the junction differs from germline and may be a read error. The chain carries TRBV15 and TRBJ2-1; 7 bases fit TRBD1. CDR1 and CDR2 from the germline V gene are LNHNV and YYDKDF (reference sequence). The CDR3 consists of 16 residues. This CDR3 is CATAPHRDSSHNEQFF. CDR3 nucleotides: TGTGCCACAGCACCCCACCGGGACAGCTCCCACAATGAGCAGTTCTTC. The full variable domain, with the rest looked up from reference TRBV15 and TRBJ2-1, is DAMVIQNPRYQVTQFGKPVTLSCSQTLNHNVMYWYQQKSSQAPKLLFHYYDKDFNNEADTPDNFQSRRPNTSFCFLDIRSPGLGDTAMYLCATAPHRDSSHNEQFFGPGTRLTVL.

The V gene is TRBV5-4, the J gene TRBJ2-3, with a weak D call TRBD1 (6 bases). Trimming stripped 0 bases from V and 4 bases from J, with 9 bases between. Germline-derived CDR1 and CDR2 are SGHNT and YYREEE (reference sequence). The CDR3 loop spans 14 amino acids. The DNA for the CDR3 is TGTGCCAGCAGCTTGGCCAAGGGGGCAGATACGCAGTATTTT. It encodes CASSLAKGADTQYF.

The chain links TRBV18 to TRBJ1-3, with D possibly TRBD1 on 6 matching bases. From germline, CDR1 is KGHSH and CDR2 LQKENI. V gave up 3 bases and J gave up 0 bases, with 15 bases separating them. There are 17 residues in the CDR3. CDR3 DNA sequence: TGTGCCAGCTCACCCCCAAACAGGGACCTCTCTGGAAACACCATATATTTT. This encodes CASSPPNRDLSGNTIYF.

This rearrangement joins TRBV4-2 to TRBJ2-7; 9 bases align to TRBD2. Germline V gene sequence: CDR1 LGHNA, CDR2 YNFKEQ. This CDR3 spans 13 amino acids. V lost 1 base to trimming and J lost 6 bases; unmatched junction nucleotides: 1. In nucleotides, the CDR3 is TGTGCCAGCAGCCAAGTAGCGGGGGTCGAGCAGTACTTC. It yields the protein CASSQVAGVEQYF.

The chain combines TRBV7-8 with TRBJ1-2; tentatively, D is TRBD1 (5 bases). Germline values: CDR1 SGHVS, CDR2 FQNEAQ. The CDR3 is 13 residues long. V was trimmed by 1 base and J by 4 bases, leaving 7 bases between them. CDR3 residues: CASSLDDSYGYTF. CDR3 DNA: TGTGCCAGCAGCTTAGACGACAGCTATGGCTACACCTTC.

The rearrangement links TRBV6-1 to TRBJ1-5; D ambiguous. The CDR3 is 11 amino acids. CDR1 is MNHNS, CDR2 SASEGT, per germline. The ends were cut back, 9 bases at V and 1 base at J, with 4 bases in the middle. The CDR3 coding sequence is TGTGCCAGTAGAAGCAATCAGCCCCAGCATTTT. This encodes CASRSNQPQHF.

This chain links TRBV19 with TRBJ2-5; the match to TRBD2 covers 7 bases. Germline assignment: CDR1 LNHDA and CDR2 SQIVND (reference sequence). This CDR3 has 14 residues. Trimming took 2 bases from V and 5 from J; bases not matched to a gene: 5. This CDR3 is CASSIPGLLETQYF. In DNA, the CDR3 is TGTGCCAGTAGTATACCGGGACTACTGGAGACCCAGTACTTC.

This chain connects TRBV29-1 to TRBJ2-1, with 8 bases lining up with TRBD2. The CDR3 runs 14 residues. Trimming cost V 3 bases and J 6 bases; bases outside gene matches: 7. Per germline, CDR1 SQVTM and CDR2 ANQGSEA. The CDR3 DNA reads TGCAGCGTTGACAATACGGGAGGGCCCAATGAGCAGTTCTTC. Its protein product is CSVDNTGGPNEQFF.

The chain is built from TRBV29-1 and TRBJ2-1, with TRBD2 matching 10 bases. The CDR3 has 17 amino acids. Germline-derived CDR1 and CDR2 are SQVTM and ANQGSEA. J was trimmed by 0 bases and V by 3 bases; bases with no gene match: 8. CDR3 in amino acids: CSVEVAGGLYSYNEQFF. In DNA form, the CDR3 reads TGCAGCGTTGAGGTAGCGGGGGGCCTTTACTCCTACAATGAGCAGTTCTTC.

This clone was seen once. Written as DNA, the CDR3 is TGCGCCAGCACGAGGACTAGCGGGTTCAACAATGAGCAGTTCTTC. Its translation is CASTRTSGFNNEQFF. V and J are TRBV5-1 and TRBJ2-1; 11 bases line up with TRBD2. J lost 5 bases, V lost 6 bases, and 7 bases had no gene match. This CDR3 is 15 amino acids long. The V gene's germline CDR1 is SGHRS and CDR2 YFSETQ. The entire variable domain, with the rest obtained from reference TRBV5-1 and TRBJ2-1, is as follows: KAGVTQTPRYLIKTRGQQVTLSCSPISGHRSVSWYQQTPGQGLQFLFEYFSETQRNKGNFPGRFSGRQFSNSRSEMNVSTLELGDSALYLCASTRTSGFNNEQFFGPGTRLTVL.

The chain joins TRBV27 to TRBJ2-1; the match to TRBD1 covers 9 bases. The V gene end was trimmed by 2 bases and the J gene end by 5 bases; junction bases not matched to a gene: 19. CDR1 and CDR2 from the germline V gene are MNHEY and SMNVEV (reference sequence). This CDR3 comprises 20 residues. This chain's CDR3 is CASSLENRGLRSGEHNEQFF. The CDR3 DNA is TGTGCCAGCAGTTTAGAGAACAGGGGGCTGCGTTCTGGGGAGCACAATGAGCAGTTCTTC.